The 25 T cell receptor beta chains given below trace back to one sample, sequenced in a study of T cell responses to AZD1222 COVID-19 vaccine. Assay used: immunoSEQ multiplex PCR; TCRdb lists only in-frame clones, some missing. The sample contains 100,000 to 150,000 clones, 88% of which appear only once. Sequenced here: peripheral blood, sampled 28 days after the second AZD1222 dose. The origin of the receptors is an adult who received the AZD1222 COVID-19 vaccine.

This chain uses TRBV2 with TRBJ2-5, with 15 positions matching TRBD2. Germline values: CDR1 SNHLY, CDR2 FYNNEI. V gave up 8 bases and J gave up 1 base; unmatched junction bases: 5. The CDR3 covers 16 residues. CDR3 region: CASRTSGRGGQETQYF. DNA of the CDR3: TGTGCCAGCCGGACTAGCGGGAGGGGTGGCCAAGAGACCCAGTACTTC.

The chain links TRBV27 to TRBJ1-6; D remains ambiguous. The V end lost 6 bases, the J end lost 10 bases, and 13 bases lay between the germline ends. Germline V gene data show CDR1 as MNHEY and CDR2 as SMNVEV (reference sequence). This CDR3 region has 13 residues. The CDR3: CASSYNVGSPLHF. CDR3 sequence (DNA): TGTGCCAGCAGCTACAATGTGGGCTCACCCCTCCACTTT.

The gene calls are TRBV4-2 and TRBJ2-3; TRBD1 might be the D (6 bases). The CDR3 has 15 amino acids. Germline V CDR1 and CDR2: LGHNA, YNFKEQ. V was shortened by 0 bases and J by 0 bases, with 7 bases between the two germline ends. CDR3 protein: CASSQDGQSTDTQYF. Written as DNA, the CDR3 is TGTGCCAGCAGCCAAGATGGACAGAGCACAGATACGCAGTATTTT.

This sequence joins TRBV19 and TRBJ2-1; 14 positions agree with TRBD2. This CDR3 region has 14 residues. Germline-derived CDR1 and CDR2 are LNHDA and SQIVND (reference sequence). V lost 5 bases and J lost 10; bases outside the gene matches: 4. The CDR3 region is CASSLGLAGDEQFF. The CDR3 DNA follows: TGTGCCAGTAGTCTGGGACTAGCGGGAGACGAGCAGTTCTTC.

The chain carries TRBV6-1 and TRBJ2-7; no firm D call. Trimming took off 2 bases at V and 2 bases at J, with 16 bases between the two ends. Germline CDR1 is MNHNS and CDR2 is SASEGT. The CDR3 has 16 amino acids. The CDR3 sequence is CASSEREADPPYEQYF. In DNA, the CDR3 is TGTGCCAGCAGTGAAAGAGAGGCAGACCCCCCCTACGAGCAGTACTTC.

V gene TRBV7-9 combines with J gene TRBJ2-5; the D is unclear. From germline, CDR1 is SEHNR and CDR2 FQNEAQ (reference sequence). Deletions cut 1 base from V and 3 bases from J, with 9 bases between. The CDR3 has 14 residues. The chain's CDR3 is CASSLGRIEETQYF. The CDR3 nucleotides are TGTGCCAGCAGCTTAGGGCGGATCGAAGAGACCCAGTACTTC.

The chain employs TRBV27 and TRBJ2-6, with TRBD2 matching over 7 bases. This CDR3 region has 17 residues. V was clipped by 5 bases and J by 2 bases; unmatched bases: 9. Germline V gene lookup returns CDR1 MNHEY and CDR2 SMNVEV (reference sequence). This CDR3 is CASSMLAGSTGANVLTF. CDR3 DNA sequence: TGTGCCAGCAGTATGTTAGCGGGCTCCACTGGGGCCAACGTCCTGACTTTC.

The gene calls are TRBV7-3 and TRBJ2-1, with 8 bases lining up with TRBD2. The J segment lost 1 base and the V segment lost 2 bases, leaving 4 bases of the junction unmatched. This CDR3 contains 16 residues. Germline CDR1 SGHTA, CDR2 FQGTGA. Written as DNA, the CDR3 is TGTGCCAGCAGCTTAGGAGCGGGAGTGTCCTACAATGAGCAGTTCTTC. Its translation: CASSLGAGVSYNEQFF.

The V and J genes are TRBV11-3 and TRBJ2-7, with TRBD1 matching over 9 bases. This CDR3 spans 15 amino acids. With V trimmed by 5 bases and J by 2 bases, 7 bases remained unmatched. Germline V lookup: CDR1 SGHNT, CDR2 YENEEA. The CDR3 DNA reads as TGTGCCAGCAGCCCCCGGACAGGGGCAACCTACGAGCAGTACTTC. This codes for CASSPRTGATYEQYF.

V and J are TRBV7-3 and TRBJ2-2; 12 nucleotides agree with TRBD2. The CDR3 is made up of 16 amino acids. Germline V CDR1 and CDR2: SGHTA, FQGTGA. V lost 4 bases and J lost 4; bases outside the gene matches: 4. CDR3 amino acids: CASSYSSGRVTGELFF. The DNA for the CDR3 is TGTGCCAGCAGCTACTCTAGCGGGAGGGTCACCGGGGAGCTGTTTTTT.

The chain employs TRBV3-1 (or the pseudogene TRBV3-2) and TRBJ1-1; possibly TRBD1 for D (5 bases). V lost 2 bases and J 5 bases, leaving 21 bases between the germline ends. CDR1 is LGHDT, CDR2 YNNKEL, per germline (reference sequence). This CDR3 comprises 17 residues. The CDR3 region has the DNA TGTGCCAGCAGCCAACGGTTGGGGGGGGTCGTTAAAACTGAAGCTTTCTTT. Translation: CASSQRLGGVVKTEAFF.

The CDR3 protein is CAWSQGRNTEAFF. As DNA, the CDR3 is TGTGCCTGGAGCCAGGGACGTAACACTGAAGCTTTCTTT. The chain couples TRBV30 to TRBJ1-1, with D possibly matching TRBD1 (5 bases). The CDR3 is 13 amino acids. CDR1 is GTSNPN and CDR2 is SVGIG in the germline V gene (reference sequence). V lost 3 bases to trimming and J lost 2 bases, with 10 bases between them.

The V and J genes are TRBV5-1 and TRBJ2-5; tentatively, D is TRBD2 (6 bases). V lost 7 bases and J lost 1, with 14 bases in between. The CDR3 is 14 residues long. Per the germline V gene, CDR1 is SGHRS and CDR2 is YFSETQ. The DNA of the CDR3 is TGCGCCAGCTGGCGGGGCGCTATCCAAGAGACCCAGTACTTC. Amino acids: CASWRGAIQETQYF.

This clone appeared a single time. The genes are TRBV15 and TRBJ2-3, with a possible D match to TRBD2 (5 bases). Between the trimmed V and J ends, which lost 3 bases and 10 bases, there was a span of 8 bases. CDR3 length equals 11 residues. Germline CDR1 LNHNV, CDR2 YYDKDF (reference sequence). CDR3 sequence (DNA): TGTGCCACCAGCAGCCCGGGATCGCAGTATTTT. It yields the protein CATSSPGSQYF.

This clone was counted only a few times. V and J are TRBV7-9 and TRBJ2-1, with 11 bases that match TRBD2. CDR3 length: 16 amino acids. V gave up 4 bases and J gave up 1 base; unmatched junction bases: 3. Germline CDR1 is SEHNR and CDR2 is FQNEAQ (reference sequence). CDR3 nucleotide sequence: TGTGCCAGCAGCTACCTAGCGGGAGGTTCCTACAATGAGCAGTTCTTC. Its translation is CASSYLAGGSYNEQFF.

The V and J genes are TRBV15 and TRBJ2-5, with 8 bases matching TRBD2. V gave up 0 bases and J gave up 4 bases; unmatched junction bases: 4. Germline V lookup: CDR1 LNHNV, CDR2 YYDKDF (reference sequence). This CDR3 is built from 15 residues. The CDR3 spells CATSRDPGGLETQYF. The CDR3 DNA reads TGTGCCACCAGCAGAGACCCGGGGGGGTTAGAGACCCAGTACTTC.

The chain recombines TRBV18 with TRBJ2-3; D is possibly TRBD2 (6 bases). The CDR3 runs 16 residues. The V gene's germline CDR1 is KGHSH and CDR2 LQKENI. Trimming removed 2 bases from V and 0 bases from J, with 12 bases in between. The CDR3 sequence is CASSPIPSDSTDTQYF. The CDR3 DNA reads TGTGCCAGCTCACCAATCCCTAGCGATAGCACAGATACGCAGTATTTT.

The chain employs TRBV27 and TRBJ1-4, with unresolved D. The CDR3 contains 17 residues. The germline V and J ends were trimmed by 1 base and 0 bases, with 12 bases remaining between them. CDR1 is MNHEY, CDR2 SMNVEV, per germline (reference sequence). CDR3 nucleotide sequence: TGTGCCAGCAGTTTATATTTTTCGGGGACAACTAATGAAAAACTGTTTTTT. It codes for CASSLYFSGTTNEKLFF.

This clone has only one observation. The chain joins TRBV19 to TRBJ1-5; D is uncertain. Germline V CDR1 and CDR2: LNHDA, SQIVND (reference sequence). The V and J ends lost 4 bases and 6 bases respectively, with 19 bases between them. The CDR3 runs to 16 residues. CDR3: CASSRSSSGGFQPQHF. The CDR3 nucleotides read TGTGCCAGTAGTAGATCTTCCTCGGGTGGATTTCAGCCCCAGCATTTT.

The gene calls are TRBV6-6 and TRBJ2-1; D tentatively reads TRBD1 or TRBD2 (6 bases each). V gave up 7 bases and J gave up 2 bases, with 15 bases separating them. Germline values: CDR1 MNHNY, CDR2 SVGAGI (reference sequence). The length of the CDR3 is 15 residues. The CDR3: CASTPEGVAYNEQFF. The DNA for the CDR3 is TGTGCCAGCACACCGGAGGGGGTTGCCTACAATGAGCAGTTCTTC.

The rearrangement links TRBV12-3 or TRBV12-4 to TRBJ1-1; 7 positions agree with TRBD1. The V segment lost 6 bases and the J segment 4 bases; nucleotides outside the gene matches: 5. The CDR3 has 13 residues. The CDR3 reads CASSDQGGTEAFF. CDR3 nucleotide sequence: TGTGCCAGCAGCGATCAGGGGGGCACTGAAGCTTTCTTT.

The chain combines TRBV27 with TRBJ1-1; D is possibly TRBD1 (6 bases). This CDR3 is built from 15 residues. In germline, CDR1 is MNHEY, CDR2 SMNVEV (reference sequence). Trimming removed 4 bases from V and 1 base from J, with 13 bases in between. The CDR3 spells CASSSDSWGNTEAFF. The CDR3 DNA is TGTGCCAGCAGTTCGGACAGTTGGGGGAACACTGAAGCTTTCTTT.

The chain is built from TRBV5-4 and TRBJ2-3, with D possibly matching TRBD2 (6 bases). The CDR3 is 13 residues long. Trimming took off 2 bases at V and 3 bases at J, with 7 bases between the two ends. Per germline, CDR1 SGHNT and CDR2 YYREEE (reference sequence). The CDR3 spells CASSFLATDTQYF. The CDR3 DNA is TGTGCCAGCAGCTTCCTAGCGACAGATACGCAGTATTTT.

The genes are TRBV7-9 and TRBJ1-5; D gene uncertain. The germline V and J ends were trimmed by 1 base and 4 bases, with 8 bases remaining between them. The CDR3 runs to 14 residues. Germline lookup yields CDR1 SEHNR and CDR2 FQNEAQ (reference sequence). The CDR3 is CASSLEQPNQPQHF. DNA of the CDR3: TGTGCCAGCAGCTTAGAACAGCCTAATCAGCCCCAGCATTTT.

This chain links TRBV11-2 with TRBJ1-3; D unclear. The CDR3 length is 13 residues. Between the trimmed V and J ends, which lost 0 bases and 7 bases, there was a span of 7 bases. Germline CDR1 reads SGHAT; CDR2 reads FQNNGV. As DNA, the CDR3 is TGTGCCAGCAGCTTAGAAGTGGTGAACACCATATATTTT. Amino acid sequence: CASSLEVVNTIYF.